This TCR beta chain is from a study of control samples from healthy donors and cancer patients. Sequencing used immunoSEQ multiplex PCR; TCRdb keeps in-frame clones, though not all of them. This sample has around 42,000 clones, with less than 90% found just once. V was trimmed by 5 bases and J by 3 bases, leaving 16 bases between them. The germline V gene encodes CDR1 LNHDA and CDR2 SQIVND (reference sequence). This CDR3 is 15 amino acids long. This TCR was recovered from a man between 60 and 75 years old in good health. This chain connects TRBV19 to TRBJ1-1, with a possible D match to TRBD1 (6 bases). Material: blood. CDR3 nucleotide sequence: TGTGCCAGTAGTCTTGGTTGGGGGCCGCACACTGAAGCTTTCTTT. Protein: CASSLGWGPHTEAFF.